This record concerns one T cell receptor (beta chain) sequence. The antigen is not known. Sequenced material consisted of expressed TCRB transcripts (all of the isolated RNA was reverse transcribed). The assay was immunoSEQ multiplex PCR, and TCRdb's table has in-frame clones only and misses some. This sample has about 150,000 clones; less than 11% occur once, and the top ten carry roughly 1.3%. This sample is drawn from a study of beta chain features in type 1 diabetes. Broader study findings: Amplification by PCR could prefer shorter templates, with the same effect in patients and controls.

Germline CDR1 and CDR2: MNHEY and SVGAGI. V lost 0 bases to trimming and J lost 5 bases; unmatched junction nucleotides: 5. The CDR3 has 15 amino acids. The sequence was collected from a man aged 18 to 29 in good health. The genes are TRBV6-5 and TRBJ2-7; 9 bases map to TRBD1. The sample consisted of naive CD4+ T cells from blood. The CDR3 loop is CASSYSRDRVHEQYF. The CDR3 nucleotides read TGTGCCAGCAGTTACTCGAGGGACAGGGTCCACGAGCAGTACTTC.